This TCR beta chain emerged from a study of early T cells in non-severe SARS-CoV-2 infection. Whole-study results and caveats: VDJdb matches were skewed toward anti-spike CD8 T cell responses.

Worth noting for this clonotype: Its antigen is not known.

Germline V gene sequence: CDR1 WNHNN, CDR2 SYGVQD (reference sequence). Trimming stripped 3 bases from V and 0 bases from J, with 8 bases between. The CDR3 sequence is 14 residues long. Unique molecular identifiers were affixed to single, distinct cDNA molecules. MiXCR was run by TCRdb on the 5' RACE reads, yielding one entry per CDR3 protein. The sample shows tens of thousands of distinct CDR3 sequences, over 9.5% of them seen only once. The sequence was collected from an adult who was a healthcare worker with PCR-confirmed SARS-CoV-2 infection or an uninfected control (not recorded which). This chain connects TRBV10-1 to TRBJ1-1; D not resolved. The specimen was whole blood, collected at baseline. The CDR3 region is CASSDFGVNTEAFF. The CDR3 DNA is TGCGCCAGCAGTGACTTCGGGGTGAACACTGAAGCTTTCTTT.